This paragraph covers one T cell receptor beta chain sequence. These data come from a study of blood T cell repertoires in COVID-19. As for the study in general: Sample material is recorded as cDNA or gDNA derived from T cells, B-cell-depleted T cells, or PBMCs.

Residents of about two dozen US areas, aged about 18 to 89 years, made up the participants. Profiled with immunoSEQ multiplex PCR; TCRdb holds only in-frame clones, not every one. The repertoire consists of a few hundred thousand clones, with 80% occurring once and the leading ten covering 4.3%. Germline loops: CDR1 SGDLS, CDR2 YYNGEE. This CDR3 region has 17 residues. With 0 bases removed from V and 6 bases from J, the gap between germline ends came to 21 bases. Material: PBMCs or T cells enriched from blood (not recorded which). This sequence was found in a man younger than 45 with acute COVID-19. The gene calls are TRBV9 and TRBJ1-2; TRBD1 is a possible D gene (5 bases). The CDR3 nucleotides are TGTGCCAGCAGCGTAGCTAAGGTCAGGGCACCAGAGGATGGCTACACCTTC. Protein sequence: CASSVAKVRAPEDGYTF.